The rows below give T cell receptor beta chains drawn from one sample of a study of monozygotic twins with inflammatory bowel disease. TCRdb re-called the 5' RACE reads; every CDR3 protein appears as one record, without DNA. Its table records 150,000 to 200,000 distinct CDR3 sequences. Sequencing was carried out using blood. The receptors were gathered from a human donor with ulcerative colitis or Crohn's disease, or a healthy co-twin of an affected twin (not recorded which). The CDR3 runs from the conserved cysteine through the conserved F or W.

>TRBJ1-1|TRBV20-1|14
CSARFGGMNTEAFF
>TRBJ2-1|TRBV12-3/TRBV12-4|14
CASSLRRRENEQFF
>TRBJ2-3|TRBV27|12
CASTSGSSTQYF
>TRBJ1-1|TRBV5-1|13
CASSLASKVEAFF
>TRBJ2-7|TRBV12-3/TRBV12-4|14
CASTIGQSSREQYF
>TRBJ2-5|TRBV5-4|15
CASSLGAGSQETQYF
>TRBJ2-7|TRBV5-6|15
CASSLVGGASNEQYF
>TRBJ2-7|TRBV6-5|13
CAHLNRGLDEQYF
>TRBJ1-2|TRBV4-3|15
CASSQGSATNYGYTF
>TRBJ2-7|TRBV20-1|13
CSARGLADYEQYF
>TRBJ2-3|TRBV20-1|14
CSASPATHTDTQYF
>TRBJ1-2|TRBV27|19
CASSSLSPPGQLFNYGYTF
>TRBJ1-1|TRBV5-1|12
CASSTEDGEAFF
>TRBJ1-4|TRBV7-2|15
CASSTNRGRNEKLFF
>TRBJ2-1|TRBV29-1|16
CSVEVGRTSVDNEQFF
>TRBJ2-3|TRBV6-2/TRBV6-3|19
CASSLPTSGRGIGTDTQYF
>TRBJ2-1|TRBV5-1|16
CASSLEISGKHNEQFF
>TRBJ2-2|TRBV10-1|13
CASGTRNTGELFF
>TRBJ2-2|TRBV5-1|17
CASSLAASPLNTGELFF
>TRBJ2-7|TRBV7-2|13
CASSLARGREQYF
>TRBJ1-1|TRBV7-3|13
CASSFAENSEAFF
>TRBJ2-3|TRBV5-1|12
CASSSGVDTQYF
>TRBJ2-4|TRBV20-1|18
CSARGGTGEVKAKNMQYF
>TRBJ2-3|TRBV28|14
CASSLAGLTDTQYF